This T cell receptor (beta chain) was identified in a study of cytomegalovirus exposure and HLA in healthy donors. Worth noting for this clone: Its antigen is not identified.

Study results and caveats: Within the 90 to 150 validation repertoires, first-cohort TCR clusters tended to co-occur, according to a later analysis. The classifier, whose performance was assessed in both the original and validation cohorts, reportedly diagnosed cytomegalovirus status with high specificity and sensitivity.

Germline V gene lookup returns CDR1 SGHRS and CDR2 YFSETQ. This CDR3 region has 15 residues. V lost 2 bases to trimming and J lost 4 bases; unmatched junction nucleotides: 4. This table comes from immunoSEQ multiplex PCR, and its TCRdb copy is limited to in-frame clones, with some not included. This table holds tens of thousands of clones, more than 70% found once. The sample was PBMCs. The receptor was isolated from a young woman in good health and CMV-seropositive. This chain uses TRBV5-1 with TRBJ2-2, with TRBD1 matching 8 bases. CDR3 residues: CASSFGDRTTGELFF. CDR3 coding DNA: TGCGCCAGCAGCTTCGGGGACAGGACCACCGGGGAGCTGTTTTTT.